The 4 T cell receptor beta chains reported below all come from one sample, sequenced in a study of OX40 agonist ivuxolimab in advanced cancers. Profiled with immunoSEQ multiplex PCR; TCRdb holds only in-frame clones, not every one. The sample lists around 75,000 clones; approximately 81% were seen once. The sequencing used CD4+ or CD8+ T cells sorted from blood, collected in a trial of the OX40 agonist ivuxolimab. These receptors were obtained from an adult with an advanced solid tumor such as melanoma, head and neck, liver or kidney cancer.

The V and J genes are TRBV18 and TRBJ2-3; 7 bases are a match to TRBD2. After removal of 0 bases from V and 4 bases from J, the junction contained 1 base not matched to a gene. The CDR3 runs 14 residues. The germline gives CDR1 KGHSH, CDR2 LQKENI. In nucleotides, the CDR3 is TGTGCCAGCTCACCACCCCGGGGGGCAGATACGCAGTATTTT. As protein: CASSPPRGADTQYF.

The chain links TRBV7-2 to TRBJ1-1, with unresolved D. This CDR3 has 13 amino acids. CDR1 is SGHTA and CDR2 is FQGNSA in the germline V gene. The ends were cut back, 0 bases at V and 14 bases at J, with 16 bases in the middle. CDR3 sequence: CASSLAQSGRPFF. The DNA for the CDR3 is TGTGCCAGCAGCTTAGCCCAATCGGGCAGACCCTTCTTT.

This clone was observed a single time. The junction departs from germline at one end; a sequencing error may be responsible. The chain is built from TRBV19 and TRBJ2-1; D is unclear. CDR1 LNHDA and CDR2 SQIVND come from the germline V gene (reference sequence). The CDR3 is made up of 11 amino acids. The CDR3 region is CASSVDNEQFF. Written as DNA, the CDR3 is TGTGCCAGTAGTGTAGACAATGAGCAGTTCTTC.

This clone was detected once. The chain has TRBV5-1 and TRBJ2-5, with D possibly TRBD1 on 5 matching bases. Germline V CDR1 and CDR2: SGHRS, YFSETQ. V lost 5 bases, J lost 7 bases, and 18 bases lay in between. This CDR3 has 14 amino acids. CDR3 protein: CASRPAGSIGTQYF. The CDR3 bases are TGCGCCAGCAGACCCGCAGGGTCAATAGGGACCCAGTACTTC.